Listed below are T cell receptor beta chains from one sample, sequenced in a study of PD-1 blockade in classical Hodgkin lymphoma. This table comes from immunoSEQ multiplex PCR, and its TCRdb copy is limited to in-frame clones, with some not included. The data contain approximately 31,000 clones, roughly 94% of them singletons. The sequencing sample was made of peripheral blood mononuclear cells (PBMCs). These receptors were taken from a human donor with classical Hodgkin lymphoma. Both conserved end residues are part of each CDR3. D genes are given only for firm matches. Size tells how often a clone was seen (once, few, many) or the class of an expanded clone, and some rows leave it out.

TRBV5-1	TRBJ2-3	NA	TRBD1	TGCGCCAGCAGCTTGGTAACAGGGGCCGGAGATACGCAGTATTTT	CASSLVTGAGDTQYF
TRBV4-3	TRBJ2-3	NA	TRBD2	TGCGCCAGCAGCCTTATAACGGGGGGTACAGATACGCAGTATTTT	CASSLITGGTDTQYF
TRBV4-1	TRBJ2-5	NA	NA	TGCGCCAGCAGCCAAGGGCCCGTGGAGACCCAGTACTTC	CASSQGPVETQYF
TRBV6-6	TRBJ1-2	once	NA	TGTGCCAGCAGTTACTCGACTTCGGGGGTGGATGGCTACACCTTC	CASSYSTSGVDGYTF
TRBV4-1	TRBJ2-7	NA	TRBD1	TGCGCCAGCAGCCAATACAGGGGAGACTACGAGCAGTACTTC	CASSQYRGDYEQYF
TRBV5-1	TRBJ2-1	NA	TRBD2	TGCGCCAGCAGCTCTACTAGCGGCAACAACAATGAGCAGTTCTTC	CASSSTSGNNNEQFF
TRBV28	TRBJ2-2	NA	NA	TGTGCCAGCAGGCAGGGGCTAAACACCGGGGAGCTGTTTTTT	CASRQGLNTGELFF
TRBV10-1	TRBJ2-7	few	TRBD1	TGCGCCAGCAGTGATAAGGGGGCAGCCTACGAGCAGTACTTC	CASSDKGAAYEQYF
TRBV6-6	TRBJ1-2	NA	NA	TGTGCCAGCAGGCCACCAGGGGATTCCTATGGCTACACCTTC	CASRPPGDSYGYTF
TRBV6-1	TRBJ1-2	NA	NA	TGTGCCAGCAGTGAAGGCGTCCGTGGCTACACCTTC	CASSEGVRGYTF
TRBV25-1	TRBJ2-7	NA	TRBD2	TGTGCCAGCAGTGGTCTCCACGCCGGGGGGGTAGGGTACGAGCAGTACTTC	CASSGLHAGGVGYEQYF
TRBV25-1	TRBJ1-4	NA	NA	TGTGCCAGCGCTATAGAAGTCAATGAAAAACTGTTTTTT	CASAIEVNEKLFF
TRBV4-2	TRBJ2-7	NA	TRBD2	TGTGCCAGCAGCTCCGGACTAGGGTACGAGCAGTACTTC	CASSSGLGYEQYF
TRBV28	TRBJ2-7	NA	NA	TGTGCCAGCAGTTTAGTCGGGGTGAGCTCCTACGAGCAGTACTTC	CASSLVGVSSYEQYF
TRBV6-5	TRBJ1-5	NA	NA	TGTGCCAGCAGTTTTACATCTGACAATCAGCCCCAGCATTTT	CASSFTSDNQPQHF
TRBV9	TRBJ1-2	NA	NA	TGTGCCAGCAGCGTAGCAGCTAGCGGAAGTTTTAGCTACACCTTC	CASSVAASGSFSYTF
TRBV6-1	TRBJ2-3	NA	NA	TGTGCCAGCAGTGAATCTGTGGGTCTCACAGATACGCAGTATTTT	CASSESVGLTDTQYF
TRBV10-3	TRBJ2-7	NA	TRBD1	TGTGCCATCAGTGAGAGGTCAGGGGGCCACTACGAGCAGTACTTC	CAISERSGGHYEQYF
TRBV27	TRBJ2-7	NA	NA	TGTGCCAGCAGTTTTGATATGTTCGCCGAGCAGTACTTC	CASSFDMFAEQYF
TRBV18	TRBJ1-6	NA	NA	TGTGCCAGCTCCCTCCATAGGGGTGGGGATTCACCCCTCCACTTT	CASSLHRGGDSPLHF
TRBV29-1	TRBJ2-7	NA	NA	TGCAGCGTTGGGTATGGTCCCCGGGGCTACGAGCAGTACTTC	CSVGYGPRGYEQYF
TRBV15	TRBJ2-3	NA	TRBD2	TGTGCCACCAGCAGAGATTTAGCGGGGAAGTATTTT	CATSRDLAGKYF
TRBV25-1	TRBJ1-2	NA	NA	TGTGCCAGCAGTGAATTTACGGAGAAAGGGAACTATGGCTACACCTTC	CASSEFTEKGNYGYTF
TRBV5-5	TRBJ2-1	NA	NA	TGTGCCAGCAGCTTTCTAAGCTCCTACAATGAGCAGTTCTTC	CASSFLSSYNEQFF
TRBV27	TRBJ2-1	NA	NA	TGTGCCAGCAGTTTAAGCGACAGCTCCTACAATGAGCAGTTCTTC	CASSLSDSSYNEQFF
TRBV5-6	TRBJ2-5	NA	NA	TGTGCCAGCAGCTTGTTTGGGGAGACCCAGTACTTC	CASSLFGETQYF
TRBV7-3	TRBJ2-1	NA	TRBD2	TGTGCCAGCAGCCCTACTAGCGGGGGGGCATATGAGCAGTTCTTC	CASSPTSGGAYEQFF
TRBV6-6	TRBJ1-1	NA	NA	TGTGCCAGCGGGGGGACCGGGCGTTTCGATGGAGCTTTCTTT	CASGGTGRFDGAFF
TRBV7-3	TRBJ1-2	NA	NA	TGTGCCAGCAGCCCAACTCGGGGGCCGCCCCAAAACTATGGCTACACCTTC	CASSPTRGPPQNYGYTF
TRBV11-1	TRBJ1-3	NA	TRBD1	TGTGCCAGCAGCTTAGCTTTGCTTATAACAGGGGGATCTGGAAACACCATATATTTT	CASSLALLITGGSGNTIYF
TRBV6-1	TRBJ1-3	NA	NA	TGTGCCAGCAGTGAAATCCCGCTAGGGGCAGGAAACACCATATATTTT	CASSEIPLGAGNTIYF
TRBV9	TRBJ2-5	NA	TRBD2	TGTGCCAGCAGCTTAAGCGGGGGAGTGGAAGAGACCCAGTACTTC	CASSLSGGVEETQYF
TRBV6-1	TRBJ1-5	NA	NA	TGTGCCAGCAGTGAAGATCTTTGGGAGGTAAGCAATCAGCCCCAGCATTTT	CASSEDLWEVSNQPQHF
TRBV5-1	TRBJ2-3	NA	TRBD2	TGCGCCAGCAGCTTTCCGGGACTAGTTACCGCGGATACGCAGTATTTT	CASSFPGLVTADTQYF
TRBV19	TRBJ1-5	NA	TRBD1	TGTGCCAGTAGTTCAGGGGGAGTACGGAATCAGCCCCAGCATTTT	CASSSGGVRNQPQHF
TRBV18	TRBJ1-5	few	TRBD1	TGTGCCAGCTCATCCCGGACAGGGAGAAACAATCAGCCCCAGCATTTT	CASSSRTGRNNQPQHF
TRBV20-1	TRBJ1-2	NA	NA	TGCAGTGCTATATTTTCTCTTGGCTACACCTTC	CSAIFSLGYTF
TRBV19	TRBJ2-1	NA	TRBD2	TGTGCCAGTAGTCGGGGGCTAGCGGGGTGGGAGCAGTTCTTC	CASSRGLAGWEQFF
TRBV11-2	TRBJ2-2	NA	TRBD2	TGTGCCAGCAGCTTAGTACGCGGGAGGGCCGCGGCCGGGGAGCTGTTTTTT	CASSLVRGRAAAGELFF